This TCR beta chain was documented in a study of cytomegalovirus exposure and HLA in healthy donors. Notes on the study in general: Productive status was seen about 87% or about 30% of the time for most TCR beta V segments in an earlier analysis.

Concerning this clone itself: Its target is not known.

V shed 5 bases and J 4 bases; nucleotides not matched to a gene: 7. There are 15 residues in the CDR3. CDR1 is MGHRA, CDR2 YSYEKL, per germline. It was with 60 Vbeta and 13 Jbeta primers that the PCR ran. Produced via immunoSEQ multiplex PCR; TCRdb's table is partial and in-frame only. The repertoire holds about 200,000 clones, over 75% seen once, with around 0.1% in the top ten. The V gene is TRBV4-1, the J gene TRBJ2-3; 9 bases match TRBD1. The source material was PBMCs. This clonotype was obtained from a boy younger than 10 in good health and CMV-seronegative. The CDR3 sequence: CASSAGDRVADTQYF. In DNA form, the CDR3 reads TGCGCCAGCAGCGCTGGGGACAGGGTCGCAGATACGCAGTATTTT.